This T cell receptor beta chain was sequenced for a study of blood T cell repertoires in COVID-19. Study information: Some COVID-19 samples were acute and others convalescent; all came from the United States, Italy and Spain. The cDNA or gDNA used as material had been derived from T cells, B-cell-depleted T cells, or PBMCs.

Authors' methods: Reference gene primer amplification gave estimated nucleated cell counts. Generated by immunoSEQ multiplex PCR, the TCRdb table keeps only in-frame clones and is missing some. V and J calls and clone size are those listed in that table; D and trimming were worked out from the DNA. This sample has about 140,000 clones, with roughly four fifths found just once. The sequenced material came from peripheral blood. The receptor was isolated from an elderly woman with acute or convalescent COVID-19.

CDR3 bases: TGTGCCAGCAGTTTATATGTCTGGACAGAAGCTTTCTTT. It codes for CASSLYVWTEAFF. The chain combines TRBV28 with TRBJ1-1; D perhaps matches TRBD1 (5 bases). Germline-derived CDR1 and CDR2 are MDHEN and SYDVKM. CDR3 length: 13 amino acids. Trimming cost V 1 base and J 8 bases, with 11 bases left between them.